The next 12 T cell receptor beta chains were all read from a single sample in a study of T cell changes during pregnancy in multiple sclerosis. Profiling relied on immunoSEQ multiplex PCR, and the TCRdb table lists in-frame clones only, not all of them. The sample has around 88,000 clones; 80% to 95% are singletons. The source was peripheral blood, collected in the first trimester of pregnancy. All receptors derive from a female donor with multiple sclerosis, enrolled in a pregnancy study.

This sequence joins TRBV5-1 and TRBJ2-1; D is unclear. This CDR3 region has 15 residues. CDR1 and CDR2 (germline): SGHRS, YFSETQ. Trimming removed 3 bases from V and 2 bases from J, with 12 bases in between. The CDR3, as DNA: TGCGCCAGCAGCTCCGGAGAACGCCCCTACAATGAGCAGTTCTTC. This sequence encodes CASSSGERPYNEQFF.

The CDR3 is CASGDSLRIILRGYTF. In DNA form, the CDR3 reads TGTGCCAGCGGGGACAGTTTAAGAATTATTCTGAGGGGCTACACCTTC. The rearrangement links TRBV28 to TRBJ1-2; TRBD1 matches 7 bases. CDR3 length: 16 amino acids. Germline V gene sequence: CDR1 MDHEN, CDR2 SYDVKM. Unmatched junction bases numbered 20, after V lost 8 bases and J lost 8 bases.

This chain connects TRBV9 to TRBJ1-2; no reliable D call. The germline V and J ends were trimmed by 4 bases and 1 base, with 11 bases remaining between them. Germline V lookup: CDR1 SGDLS, CDR2 YYNGEE. The CDR3 totals 14 residues. The CDR3 bases are TGTGCCAGCAGCCCGCACGGGGTTAACTATGGCTACACCTTC. This codes for CASSPHGVNYGYTF.

This sequence joins TRBV5-1 and TRBJ1-5; 8 nucleotides line up with TRBD1. V lost 0 bases, J lost 1 base, and 0 bases stayed unmatched. The CDR3 contains 15 residues. Per the germline V gene, CDR1 is SGHRS and CDR2 is YFSETQ. The DNA of the CDR3 is TGCGCCAGCAGCTTGGCAGGGGGCAGCAATCAGCCCCAGCATTTT. It yields the protein CASSLAGGSNQPQHF.

The V gene is TRBV9, the J gene TRBJ1-3, with 8 bases fitting TRBD1. From germline, CDR1 is SGDLS and CDR2 YYNGEE. V lost 2 bases to trimming and J lost 0 bases; unmatched junction nucleotides: 4. The CDR3 length is 16 residues. The CDR3 DNA sequence: TGTGCCAGCAGCGTGAGTCAGGGGGCCTCTGGAAACACCATATATTTT. Translating it yields CASSVSQGASGNTIYF.

V and J are TRBV5-1 and TRBJ2-7, with D perhaps matching TRBD2 (5 bases). V lost 0 bases to trimming and J lost 1 base, with 11 bases between them. This CDR3 has 15 amino acids. Per the germline V gene, CDR1 is SGHRS and CDR2 is YFSETQ. In DNA form, the CDR3 reads TGCGCCAGCAGCTTGGTATTAGCGCCTTCCTACGAGCAGTACTTC. Protein product: CASSLVLAPSYEQYF.

The genes are TRBV6-6 and TRBJ2-1, with 11 bases identical to TRBD1. Germline trimming cut 5 bases from V and 7 bases from J; bases unmatched to any gene: 7. This CDR3 region has 15 residues. CDR1 and CDR2 from the germline V gene are MNHNY and SVGAGI (reference sequence). In DNA form, the CDR3 reads TGTGCCAGCAGTAGAACCGGGACAGGGGGGAATGAGCAGTTCTTC. Protein: CASSRTGTGGNEQFF.

The chain recombines TRBV6-5 with TRBJ2-6; D possibly corresponds to TRBD1 (6 bases). The V gene's germline CDR1 is MNHEY and CDR2 SVGAGI. The CDR3 loop spans 16 amino acids. V gave up 2 bases and J gave up 0 bases, with 8 bases separating them. CDR3 DNA: TGTGCCAGCAGTTACGCAGGGGTCTCTGGGGCCAACGTCCTGACTTTC. It encodes CASSYAGVSGANVLTF.

V usage is TRBV28 and J usage is TRBJ2-3; 8 nucleotides align to TRBD1. This CDR3 region has 14 residues. Germline V lookup: CDR1 MDHEN, CDR2 SYDVKM. J lost 6 bases, V lost 8 bases, and 10 bases had no gene match. The CDR3 DNA reads TGTGCCAGCTGGCGAAGACAGGGGTCGGATACGCAGTATTTT. Translation: CASWRRQGSDTQYF.

The sample holds a few counts of this clone. The J gene is TRBJ1-1, the V gene TRBV19, with D maybe TRBD1 (6 bases). V shed 5 bases and J shed 1 base, with 14 bases lying between them. CDR3 length: 15 amino acids. Germline CDR1 LNHDA, CDR2 SQIVND (reference sequence). The CDR3 sequence: CASSAQGSTNTEAFF. The CDR3 DNA is TGTGCCAGTAGTGCCCAGGGGTCAACGAACACTGAAGCTTTCTTT.

V usage is TRBV28 and J usage is TRBJ1-2; TRBD1 matches 9 bases. The CDR3 runs 14 residues. Germline V gene lookup returns CDR1 MDHEN and CDR2 SYDVKM. The V gene end was trimmed by 2 bases and the J gene end by 7 bases; junction bases not matched to a gene: 5. The CDR3 loop reads CASSLDRGRFGYTF. CDR3 in DNA: TGTGCCAGCAGTTTAGACAGGGGGAGGTTTGGCTACACCTTC.

The chain joins TRBV28 to TRBJ2-1; TRBD2 matches 12 bases. The CDR3 extends over 16 amino acids. The V and J ends lost 5 bases and 7 bases, in that order; junction bases with no gene match: 9. Germline CDR1 is MDHEN and CDR2 is SYDVKM. Here the CDR3 reads CASSPLAGGPSNEQFF. Here the CDR3 DNA reads TGTGCCAGCAGTCCCCTAGCGGGAGGGCCCTCGAATGAGCAGTTCTTC.